This entry is about one T cell receptor (beta chain). Its target is unknown. This sample was included in a study of T cells after posttransplantation cyclophosphamide. Study results and limitations: Donor-recipient repertoire similarity was low at 1-2 months, rising over year one. Blood and skin or GI T cell repertoires showed limited TRB overlap. After PTCy, TRB diversity resembled that of CNI/methotrexate controls.

Trimming took 2 bases from V and 6 from J, leaving 11 bases between them. The CDR3 runs 14 residues. The germline V gene has CDR1 SGHTA and CDR2 FQGNSA. Measured with immunoSEQ multiplex PCR; TCRdb has only the in-frame clones, and not every one. The profile covers approximately 39,000 clones, none occurring a single time. The chain joins TRBV7-2 to TRBJ1-5, with D tentatively TRBD1 (6 bases). This sequence originates from a girl between 5 and 17 years old in good health, CMV-negative, and a related stem cell transplant donor. Material for sequencing was PBMCs. The CDR3 coding sequence is TGTGCCAGCAGCTTAACAGGGTTGGCTCAGCCCCAGCATTTT. It codes for CASSLTGLAQPQHF.